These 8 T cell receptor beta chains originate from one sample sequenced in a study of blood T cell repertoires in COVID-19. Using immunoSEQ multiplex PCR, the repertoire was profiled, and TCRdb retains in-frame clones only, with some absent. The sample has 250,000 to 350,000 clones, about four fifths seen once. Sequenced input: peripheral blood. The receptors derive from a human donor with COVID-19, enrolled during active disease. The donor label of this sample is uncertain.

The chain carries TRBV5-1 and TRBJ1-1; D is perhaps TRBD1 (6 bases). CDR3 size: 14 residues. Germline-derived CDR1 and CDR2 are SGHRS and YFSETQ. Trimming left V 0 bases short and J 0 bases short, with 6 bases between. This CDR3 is CASSLGQVNTEAFF. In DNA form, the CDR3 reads TGCGCCAGCAGCTTGGGACAGGTGAACACTGAAGCTTTCTTT.

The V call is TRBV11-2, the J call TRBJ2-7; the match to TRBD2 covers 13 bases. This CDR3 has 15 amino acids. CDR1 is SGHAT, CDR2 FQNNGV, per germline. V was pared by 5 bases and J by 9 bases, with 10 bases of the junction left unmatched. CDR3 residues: CASSPRTSGSFGQYF. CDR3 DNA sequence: TGTGCCAGCAGCCCCCGGACTAGCGGGAGCTTCGGGCAGTACTTC.

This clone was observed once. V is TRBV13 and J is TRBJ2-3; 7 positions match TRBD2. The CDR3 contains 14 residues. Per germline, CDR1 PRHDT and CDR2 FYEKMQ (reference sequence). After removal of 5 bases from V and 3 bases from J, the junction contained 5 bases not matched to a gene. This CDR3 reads CASSPGGGTDTQYF. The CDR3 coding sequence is TGTGCCAGCAGCCCTGGGGGGGGGACAGATACGCAGTATTTT.

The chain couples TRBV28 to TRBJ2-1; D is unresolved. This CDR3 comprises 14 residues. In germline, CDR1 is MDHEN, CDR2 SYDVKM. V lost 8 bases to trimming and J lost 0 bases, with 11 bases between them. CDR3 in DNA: TGTGCCAGCCGGAGTTTCCCCTCCTACAATGAGCAGTTCTTC. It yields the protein CASRSFPSYNEQFF. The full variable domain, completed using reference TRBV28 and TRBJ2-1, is DVKVTQSSRYLVKRTGEKVFLECVQDMDHENMFWYRQDPGLGLRLIYFSYDVKMKEKGDIPEGYSVSREKKERFSLILESASTNQTSMYLCASRSFPSYNEQFFGPGTRLTVL.

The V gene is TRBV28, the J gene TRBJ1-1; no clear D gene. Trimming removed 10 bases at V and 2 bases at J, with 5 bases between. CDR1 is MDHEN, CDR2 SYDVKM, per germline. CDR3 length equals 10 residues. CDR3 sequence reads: CATINTEAFF. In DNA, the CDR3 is TGTGCCACCATTAACACTGAAGCTTTCTTT.

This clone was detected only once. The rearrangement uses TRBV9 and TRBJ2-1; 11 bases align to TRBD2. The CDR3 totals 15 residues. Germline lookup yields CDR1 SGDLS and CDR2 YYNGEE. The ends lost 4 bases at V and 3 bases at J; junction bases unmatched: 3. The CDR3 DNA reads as TGTGCCAGCAGCTTAGCGGGAGGGAACTACAATGAGCAGTTCTTC. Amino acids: CASSLAGGNYNEQFF. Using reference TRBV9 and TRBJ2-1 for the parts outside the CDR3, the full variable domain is DSGVTQTPKHLITATGQRVTLRCSPRSGDLSVYWYQQSLDQGLQFLIQYYNGEERAKGNILERFSAQQFPDLHSELNLSSLELGDSALYFCASSLAGGNYNEQFFGPGTRLTVL.

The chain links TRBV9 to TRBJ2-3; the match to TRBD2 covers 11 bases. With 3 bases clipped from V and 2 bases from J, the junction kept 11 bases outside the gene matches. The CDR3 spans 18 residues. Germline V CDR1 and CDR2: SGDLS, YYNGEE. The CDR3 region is CASSANPGLADLTDTQYF. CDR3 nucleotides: TGTGCCAGCAGCGCCAACCCGGGACTAGCGGACCTCACAGATACGCAGTATTTT.

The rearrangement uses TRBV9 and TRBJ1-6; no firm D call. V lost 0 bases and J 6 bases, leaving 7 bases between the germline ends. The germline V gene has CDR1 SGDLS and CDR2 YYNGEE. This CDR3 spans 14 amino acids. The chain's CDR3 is CASSVDEGNSPLHF. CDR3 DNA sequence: TGTGCCAGCAGCGTAGACGAGGGTAATTCACCCCTCCACTTT.